The 5 T cell receptor beta chains presented below share a single source sample, sequenced in a study of T cell repertoires in cytomegalovirus infection. Their cognate antigens are unknown. In TCRdb, the reads were re-called with MiXCR into one record per CDR3 protein. Among approximately 910,000 distinct CDR3 sequences listed, roughly 30% were seen once. This specimen consisted of cultured CD8+ T cells from PBMCs, obtained from culture after CMV antigen stimulation. These receptors were obtained from a human donor in good health (CMV status not recorded). Some clones in this sample may be carry-over from other donors' samples.

CDR3 loop: CSGVGGDTDTQYF. The CDR3 DNA reads as TGCAGTGGCGTGGGGGGGGACACAGATACGCAGTATTTT. The gene calls are TRBV20-1 and TRBJ2-3; TRBD2 agrees at 7 bases. Trimming cost V 7 bases and J 2 bases; bases outside gene matches: 6. Germline lookup yields CDR1 DFQATT and CDR2 SNEGSKA (reference sequence). The CDR3 spans 13 residues.

This clonotype was detected only a few times. The chain couples TRBV19 to TRBJ2-7; TRBD2 aligns across 7 bases. This CDR3 region has 13 residues. J was trimmed by 3 bases and V by 6 bases; bases with no gene match: 5. Germline assignment: CDR1 LNHDA and CDR2 SQIVND (reference sequence). CDR3 amino acids: CASSAGGGYEQYV. The DNA of the CDR3 is TGTGCCAGTAGCGCAGGCGGGGGCTACGAGCAGTACGTC.

This chain connects TRBV6-5 to TRBJ2-7; 10 bases align to TRBD1. The CDR3 covers 15 residues. Trimming took 2 bases from V and 1 from J; bases not matched to a gene: 2. CDR1 is MNHEY, CDR2 SVGAGI, per germline. The CDR3 sequence: CASSYGTGASYEQYF. The CDR3, as DNA: TGTGCCAGCAGTTACGGGACAGGGGCATCCTACGAGCAGTACTTC.

V usage is TRBV9 and J usage is TRBJ1-2; D possibly corresponds to TRBD1 (5 bases). Trimming took 2 bases from V and 2 from J, leaving 16 bases between them. CDR3 length: 16 residues. Germline values: CDR1 SGDLS, CDR2 YYNGEE. The DNA for the CDR3 is TGTGCCAGCAGCGTTTCGAGGGACGTAGAGAACTATGGCTACACCTTC. This sequence encodes CASSVSRDVENYGYTF.

The rearrangement joins TRBV20-1 to TRBJ2-7; possible D gene TRBD2, 6 bases. Germline CDR1 DFQATT, CDR2 SNEGSKA (reference sequence). Trimming took 1 base from V and 0 from J, leaving 10 bases between them. The CDR3 extends over 14 amino acids. CDR3 nucleotides: TGCAGTGCTAGAGGGACTAAAAGCTCCTACGAGCAGTACGTC. Encoded protein: CSARGTKSSYEQYV.